Following are 17 T cell receptor beta chains from one sample sequenced in a study of identical twins. TCRdb fed the 5' RACE reads into MiXCR, producing one record per CDR3 protein. The data hold approximately 210,000 distinct CDR3 sequences, with 9.4% observed a single time. The sample comprised memory (CD45RO+) T cells sorted from blood. The receptors come from a woman younger than 30 in good health.

This clonotype occurred many times. The chain carries TRBV7-2 and TRBJ1-1; D remains unclear. This CDR3 is 14 amino acids long. With 3 bases removed from V and 3 bases from J, the gap between germline ends came to 11 bases. The germline V gene has CDR1 SGHTA and CDR2 FQGNSA. This chain's CDR3 is CASSFGIRDTEAFF. CDR3 DNA: TGTGCCAGCAGCTTCGGCATTCGGGACACTGAAGCTTTCTTT.

This clonotype occurred many times. CDR3 region: CSASGRFAYNEQFF. The DNA for the CDR3 is TGCAGTGCCTCCGGGCGGTTTGCCTACAATGAGCAGTTCTTC. The J gene is TRBJ2-1, the V gene TRBV20-1; D gene ambiguous. V gave up 6 bases and J gave up 2 bases, with 14 bases separating them. This CDR3 is 14 amino acids long. In germline, CDR1 is DFQATT, CDR2 SNEGSKA (reference sequence).

The chain joins TRBV20-1 to TRBJ2-3; 8 bases match TRBD2. This CDR3 has 14 residues. Trimming at V came to 6 bases and at J to 7 bases, leaving 12 bases not matched to a gene. Germline CDR1 is DFQATT and CDR2 is SNEGSKA (reference sequence). The chain's CDR3 is CSARPTGGVNTQYF. CDR3 coding DNA: TGCAGTGCCCGCCCAACGGGGGGGGTGAATACGCAGTATTTT.

The V call is TRBV6-4, the J call TRBJ2-7; D remains ambiguous. The germline V gene encodes CDR1 MRHNA and CDR2 SNTAGT. V lost 7 bases and J lost 6, with 10 bases in between. The CDR3 has 11 residues. The CDR3: CASNLTIEQYF. Here the CDR3 DNA reads TGTGCCAGCAATTTAACGATCGAGCAGTACTTC.

This clonotype was picked up many times. The chain carries TRBV12-3 or TRBV12-4 and TRBJ1-5; tentatively, D is TRBD1 (5 bases). The V end lost 6 bases, the J end lost 5 bases, and 11 bases lay between the germline ends. The CDR3 has 13 residues. The CDR3 protein is CASRTLGHQPQHF. In nucleotides, the CDR3 is TGTGCCAGCAGAACTCTGGGACATCAGCCCCAGCATTTT.

Only a few counts were recorded for this clonotype. The chain joins TRBV18 to TRBJ1-6; 10 bases are shared with TRBD1. This CDR3 is 15 amino acids long. The V gene's germline CDR1 is KGHSH and CDR2 LQKENI. J was trimmed by 7 bases and V by 2 bases; bases with no gene match: 2. Here the CDR3 reads CASSPRTGGNSPLHF. The CDR3 DNA reads TGTGCCAGCTCACCAAGGACAGGGGGAAATTCACCCCTCCACTTT.

This clonotype has only a few counts. The chain has TRBV5-5 and TRBJ1-1; TRBD1 aligns across 8 bases. Per germline, CDR1 SGHKS and CDR2 YYEKEE (reference sequence). The CDR3 runs to 16 residues. Trimming took 2 bases from V and 4 from J; bases not matched to a gene: 10. The DNA of the CDR3 is TGTGCCAGCAGCTTAGCTAGGACAGGGATGGGCACTGAAGCTTTCTTT. Its protein is CASSLARTGMGTEAFF.

The rearrangement links TRBV7-9 to TRBJ2-1; D is uncertain. CDR3 length: 14 amino acids. The germline CDR1 and CDR2 sequences are SEHNR and FQNEAQ (reference sequence). With 6 bases removed from V and 3 bases from J, the gap between germline ends came to 12 bases. CDR3 DNA: TGTGCCAGCAGTCCATCGGGCCACTACAATGAGCAGTTCTTC. It yields the protein CASSPSGHYNEQFF.

This clonotype was detected a few times. The CDR3 bases are TGCGCCAGCAGCTTCCCCCCCGGGACAGGGGGCGAGCAGTACTTC. Its protein is CASSFPPGTGGEQYF. V is TRBV5-1 and J is TRBJ2-7; TRBD1 aligns across 11 bases. Germline CDR1 reads SGHRS; CDR2 reads YFSETQ. The ends lost 2 bases at V and 6 bases at J; junction bases unmatched: 7. CDR3 length equals 15 residues.

This clonotype came up many times. The CDR3 protein is CASRTRSTNEKLFF. The CDR3 DNA follows: TGTGCCAGCCGGACCCGTTCAACTAATGAAAAACTGTTTTTT. The V call is TRBV2, the J call TRBJ1-4, with D unclear. This CDR3 is 14 amino acids long. Germline V CDR1 and CDR2: SNHLY, FYNNEI. The germline V and J ends were trimmed by 8 bases and 0 bases, with 10 bases remaining between them.

This clonotype was detected many times. The rearrangement links TRBV12-3 or TRBV12-4 to TRBJ2-6; 10 bases line up with TRBD1. The CDR3 has 18 residues. V trimming: 5 bases; J trimming: 2 bases; junction bases outside the gene matches: 9. CDR3 bases: TGTGCCAGCAGTAACCTAGGGGACAGGGGCCCTGGGGCCAACGTCCTGACTTTC. It translates to CASSNLGDRGPGANVLTF.

The chain uses TRBV7-2 and TRBJ2-7, with TRBD2 identical over 11 bases. Germline CDR1 is SGHTA and CDR2 is FQGNSA. The CDR3 contains 13 residues. V dropped 1 base and J dropped 10; count of bases not matched to a gene: 3. The CDR3 DNA follows: TGTGCCAGCAGCTTAGTAGCGGGAGGGTCTCAGTACTTC. This gives the protein CASSLVAGGSQYF.

The chain has TRBV12-3 or TRBV12-4 and TRBJ2-7; D is unresolved. The CDR3 spans 12 residues. V was cut by 3 bases and J by 0 bases, with 3 bases left in between. The CDR3 reads CASSFRSYEQYF. CDR3 DNA sequence: TGTGCCAGCAGTTTCCGCTCCTACGAGCAGTACTTC.

This clonotype was seen more than once but under ten times. The CDR3 DNA reads TGTGCCAGCAGCTTCGGACGGGACGATTACAATGAGCAGTTCTTC. Residues: CASSFGRDDYNEQFF. This chain uses TRBV7-2 with TRBJ2-1; D might be TRBD1 or TRBD2, each matching 5 bases. The length of the CDR3 is 15 residues. Germline V CDR1 and CDR2: SGHTA, FQGNSA. V gave up 3 bases and J gave up 4 bases, with 13 bases separating them.

The gene calls are TRBV11-3 and TRBJ2-2, with 7 bases identical to TRBD2. The CDR3 runs 14 residues. The J segment lost 7 bases and the V segment lost 1 base, leaving 3 bases of the junction unmatched. Germline CDR1 and CDR2: SGHNT and YENEEA. The CDR3 protein is CASSLGLADGELFF. The CDR3 coding sequence is TGTGCCAGCAGCTTAGGCCTAGCGGACGGGGAGCTGTTTTTT.

V usage is TRBV28 and J usage is TRBJ1-1, with 8 bases matching TRBD1. The trim removed 6 bases at V and 1 base at J, leaving 4 bases unmatched. CDR1 is MDHEN and CDR2 is SYDVKM in the germline V gene. The CDR3 runs to 14 residues. Here the CDR3 DNA reads TGTGCCAGCAGGTCAGGGGGCGGGAACACTGAAGCTTTCTTT. Its protein product is CASRSGGGNTEAFF.

This clonotype was found many times. The chain is built from TRBV20-1 and TRBJ1-1; D possibly corresponds to TRBD1 (5 bases). This CDR3 is 11 amino acids long. The ends were cut back, 3 bases at V and 7 bases at J, with 9 bases in the middle. The germline V gene has CDR1 DFQATT and CDR2 SNEGSKA (reference sequence). CDR3 in amino acids: CSASLGREAFF. CDR3 coding DNA: TGCAGTGCTAGTTTGGGACGTGAAGCTTTCTTT.